This passage covers 9 T cell receptor beta chains from one sample sequenced in a study of T cell changes during pregnancy in multiple sclerosis (dated by TCRdb to about 2019). Receptors were amplified or captured by the immunoSEQ multiplex PCR assay. Held by TCRdb, this immuneACCESS table contains in-frame sequences only and omits some clones. Under half of the omission traces to an unresolved V gene where checked; the cause of the rest is unknown. This sample comprises roughly 46,000 clones, about 85% of them detected only once. The leading ten clones occupy 0.55% to 0.75% of the sample. The sequencing here drew on CD4+ T cells from peripheral blood mononuclear cells, taken before pregnancy. These receptors all come from a female donor with multiple sclerosis, enrolled in a pregnancy study.

The gene calls are TRBV13 and TRBJ1-2, with TRBD1 as a possible D gene (6 bases). Germline V gives CDR1 PRHDT, CDR2 FYEKMQ (reference sequence). CDR3 length: 15 amino acids. The V and J ends lost 0 bases and 4 bases respectively, with 12 bases between them. The CDR3 reads CASSLGQRGSYGYTF. The CDR3, as DNA: TGTGCCAGCAGCTTAGGGCAGAGGGGGTCCTATGGCTACACCTTC.

Turning to this clone: Compared with germline, one end of the junction differs, possibly owing to a read error. This chain connects TRBV11-2 to TRBJ2-7; no reliable D call. Germline values: CDR1 SGHAT, CDR2 FQNNGV. The CDR3 covers 11 residues. The CDR3 DNA follows: TGTGCCAGCGGCTTCGAGTACGAGCAGTACTTC. Encoded protein: CASGFEYEQYF.

The V call is TRBV2, the J call TRBJ2-7; the D gene is possibly TRBD1 (5 bases). From germline, CDR1 is SNHLY and CDR2 FYNNEI. Between the trimmed V and J ends, which lost 3 bases and 3 bases, there was a span of 9 bases. The CDR3 runs 13 residues. The DNA of the CDR3 is TGTGCCAGCAGTGATAACAGGTACTACGAGCAGTACTTC. This translates into CASSDNRYYEQYF.

The V gene is TRBV5-1, the J gene TRBJ2-5, with TRBD2 as a possible D gene (6 bases). The germline V gene has CDR1 SGHRS and CDR2 YFSETQ. The CDR3 is 15 amino acids. Trimming took off 6 bases at V and 5 bases at J, with 20 bases between the two ends. The CDR3 coding sequence is TGCGCCAGCACCGATCCCCGCACTAGCTCGGAGACCCAGTACTTC. Translation gives CASTDPRTSSETQYF.

V usage is TRBV7-9 and J usage is TRBJ1-4, with 12 nucleotides matching TRBD1. Germline V CDR1 and CDR2: SEHNR, FQNEAQ (reference sequence). Germline trimming cut 5 bases from V and 8 bases from J; bases unmatched to any gene: 6. The CDR3 sequence is 15 residues long. Here the CDR3 DNA reads TGTGCCAGCAGCCCGGGGACAGGGGGCGTAGAAAAACTGTTTTTT. Translating gives CASSPGTGGVEKLFF.

V usage is TRBV7-2 and J usage is TRBJ1-4; 7 positions agree with TRBD1. This CDR3 comprises 14 residues. The germline V gene encodes CDR1 SGHTA and CDR2 FQGNSA. Unmatched junction bases numbered 6, after V lost 3 bases and J lost 8 bases. CDR3 coding DNA: TGTGCCAGCAGCTTTACAGGGGAGAGGGAAAAACTGTTTTTT. It specifies CASSFTGEREKLFF.

This clone was seen once. The chain employs TRBV30 and TRBJ1-2, with D perhaps matching TRBD1 (6 bases). The CDR3 is 12 amino acids. The V end lost 8 bases, the J end lost 2 bases, and 12 bases lay between the germline ends. Per germline, CDR1 GTSNPN and CDR2 SVGIG (reference sequence). CDR3 DNA sequence: TGTGCCGGAAACAGGGAGAACTATGGCTACACCTTC. It specifies CAGNRENYGYTF. Variable domain in full (rest from reference TRBV30 and TRBJ1-2): SQTIHQWPATLVQPVGSPLSLECTVEGTSNPNLYWYRQAAGRGLQLLFYSVGIGQISSEVPQNLSASRPQDRQFILSSKKLLLSDSGFYLCAGNRENYGYTFGSGTRLTVV.

The table lists this clone with a few counts. The chain carries TRBV30 and TRBJ1-3; 8 positions match TRBD1. The CDR3 runs 14 residues. V dropped 7 bases and J dropped 3; count of bases not matched to a gene: 8. CDR1 and CDR2 from the germline V gene are GTSNPN and SVGIG (reference sequence). For the CDR3, the DNA is TGTGCCTTTGACGACAGGGGAGGTGGAAACACCATATATTTT. Translating it yields CAFDDRGGGNTIYF. The full variable domain, rest sourced from reference TRBV30 and TRBJ1-3, is SQTIHQWPATLVQPVGSPLSLECTVEGTSNPNLYWYRQAAGRGLQLLFYSVGIGQISSEVPQNLSASRPQDRQFILSSKKLLLSDSGFYLCAFDDRGGGNTIYFGEGSWLTVV.

This clone was found once. V and J are TRBV25-1 and TRBJ2-7; no firm D call. Germline V gene sequence: CDR1 MGHDK, CDR2 SYGVNS. This CDR3 is built from 14 residues. Trimming removed 6 bases from V and 2 bases from J, with 14 bases in between. DNA of the CDR3: TGTGCCAGCAGGGCCCTCGACAATCCCTACGAGCAGTACTTC. Its translation: CASRALDNPYEQYF.